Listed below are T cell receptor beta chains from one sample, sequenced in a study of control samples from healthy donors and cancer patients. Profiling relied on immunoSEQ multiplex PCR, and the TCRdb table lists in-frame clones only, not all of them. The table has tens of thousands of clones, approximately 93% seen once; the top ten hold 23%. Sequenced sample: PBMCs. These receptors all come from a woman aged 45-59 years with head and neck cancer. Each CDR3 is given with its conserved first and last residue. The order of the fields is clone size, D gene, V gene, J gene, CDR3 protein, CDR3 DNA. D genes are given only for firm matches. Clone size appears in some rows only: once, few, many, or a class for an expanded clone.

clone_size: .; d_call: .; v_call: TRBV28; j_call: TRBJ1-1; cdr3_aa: CASRSQGRGTEAFF; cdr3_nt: TGTGCCAGCAGGTCACAGGGAAGGGGAACTGAAGCTTTCTTT
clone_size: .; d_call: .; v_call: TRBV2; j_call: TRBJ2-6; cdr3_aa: CASSAGAISGANVLTF; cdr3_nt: TGTGCCAGCAGTGCAGGGGCCATCTCTGGGGCCAACGTCCTGACTTTC
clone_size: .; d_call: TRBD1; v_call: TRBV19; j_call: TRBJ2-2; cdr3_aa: CASSPWGQENTGELFF; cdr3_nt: TGTGCCAGTAGCCCATGGGGACAGGAGAACACCGGGGAGCTGTTTTTT
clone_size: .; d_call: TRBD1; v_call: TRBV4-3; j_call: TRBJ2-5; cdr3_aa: CASSQDLGQGFKKTQYF; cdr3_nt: TGCGCCAGCAGCCAAGATCTGGGACAGGGTTTTAAGAAGACCCAGTACTTC
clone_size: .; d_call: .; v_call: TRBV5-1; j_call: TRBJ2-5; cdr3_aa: CASSPVGETQYF; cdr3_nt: TGCGCCAGCAGCCCGGTGGGGGAGACCCAGTACTTC
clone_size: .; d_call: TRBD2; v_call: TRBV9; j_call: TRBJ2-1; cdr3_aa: CASSPPGLAGAMQFF; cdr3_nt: TGTGCCAGCAGCCCACCAGGACTAGCGGGAGCCATGCAGTTCTTC
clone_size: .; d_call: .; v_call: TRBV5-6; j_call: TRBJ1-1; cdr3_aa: CASSGGGGNTEAFF; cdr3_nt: TGTGCCAGCAGCGGGGGAGGGGGAAACACTGAAGCTTTCTTT
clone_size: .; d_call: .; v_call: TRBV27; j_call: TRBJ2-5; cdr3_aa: CASSLNGGETQYF; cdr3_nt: TGTGCCAGCAGTTTAAACGGGGGCGAGACCCAGTACTTC
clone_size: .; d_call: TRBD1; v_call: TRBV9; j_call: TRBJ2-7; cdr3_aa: CASGRGDRFTHEQYF; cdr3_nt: TGTGCCAGCGGAAGGGGGGACAGGTTTACCCACGAGCAGTACTTC
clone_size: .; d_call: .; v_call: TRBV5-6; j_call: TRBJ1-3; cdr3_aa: CASSLLSGNFGNTIYF; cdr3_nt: TGTGCCAGCAGCTTGTTATCAGGGAACTTTGGAAACACCATATATTTT
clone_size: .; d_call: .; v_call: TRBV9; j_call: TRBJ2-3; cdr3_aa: CASSVGAGHTDTQYF; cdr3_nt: TGTGCCAGCAGCGTAGGGGCTGGGCACACAGATACGCAGTATTTT
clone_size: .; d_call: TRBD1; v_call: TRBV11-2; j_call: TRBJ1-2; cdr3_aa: CASHSLRGDRDNYGYTF; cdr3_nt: TGTGCCAGCCACAGCTTAAGGGGGGACAGGGATAACTATGGCTACACCTTC
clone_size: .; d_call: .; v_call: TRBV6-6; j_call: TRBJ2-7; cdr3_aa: CASSLSTAGYEQYF; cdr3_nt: TGTGCCAGCAGCCTAAGTACTGCCGGATACGAGCAGTACTTC
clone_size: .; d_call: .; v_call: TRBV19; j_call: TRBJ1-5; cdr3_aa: CASSMIGVGNQPQHF; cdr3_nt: TGTGCCAGTAGTATGATAGGGGTGGGCAATCAGCCCCAGCATTTT
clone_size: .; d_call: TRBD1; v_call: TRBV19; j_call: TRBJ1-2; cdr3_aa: CASSLSWDSPSNGYTF; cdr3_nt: TGTGCCAGTAGTCTGAGCTGGGACAGCCCCTCTAATGGCTACACCTTC
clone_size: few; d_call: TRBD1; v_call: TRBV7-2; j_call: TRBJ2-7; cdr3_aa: CASSIGTGAYEQYF; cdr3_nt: TGTGCCAGCAGCATTGGGACAGGGGCCTACGAGCAGTACTTC
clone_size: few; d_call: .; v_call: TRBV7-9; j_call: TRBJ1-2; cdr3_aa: CASSLGEGYGYTF; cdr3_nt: TGTGCCAGCAGCCTCGGGGAGGGCTATGGCTACACCTTC
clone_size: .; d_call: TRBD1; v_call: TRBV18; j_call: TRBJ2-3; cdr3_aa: CASSLGQGARDWDF; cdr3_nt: TGTGCCAGCTCCCTAGGACAGGGGGCGCGGGATTGGGATTTT
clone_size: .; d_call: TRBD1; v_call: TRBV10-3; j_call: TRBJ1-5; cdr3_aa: CATRQGLEENQPQHF; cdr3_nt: TGTGCCACTCGACAGGGGTTAGAGGAAAATCAGCCCCAGCATTTT
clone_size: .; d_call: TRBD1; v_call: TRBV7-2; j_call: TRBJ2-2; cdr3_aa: CASSIQGGTGELFF; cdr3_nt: TGTGCCAGCAGTATACAGGGGGGAACCGGGGAGCTGTTTTTT
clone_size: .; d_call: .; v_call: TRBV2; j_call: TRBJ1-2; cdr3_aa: CASDNRDIKYGYTF; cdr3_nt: TGTGCCAGCGATAACAGGGATATAAAGTATGGCTACACCTTC
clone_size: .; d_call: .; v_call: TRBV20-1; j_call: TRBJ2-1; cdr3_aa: CSATRNEQFF; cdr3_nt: TGCAGTGCTACCCGGAATGAGCAGTTCTTC
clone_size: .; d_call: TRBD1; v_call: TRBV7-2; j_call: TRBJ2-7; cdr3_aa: CASSPGQVPTQKYF; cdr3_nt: TGTGCCAGCAGCCCCGGACAGGTCCCAACCCAAAAGTACTTC
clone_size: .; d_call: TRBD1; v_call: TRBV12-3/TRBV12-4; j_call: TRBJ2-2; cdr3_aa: CASSLDRAGELFF; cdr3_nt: TGTGCCAGCAGTCTTGACAGGGCCGGGGAGCTGTTTTTT